This T cell receptor (beta chain) originates from a study of beta chain features in type 1 diabetes. Study-wide results and caveats: Shorter TCRB CDR3s, moderately but significantly so, were found in Type 1 diabetes patients in all four CD4+ subsets.

Expressed TCRB transcripts were sequenced because the isolated RNA had all been reverse transcribed beforehand. TCRdb keeps only in-frame clones here, not all; method: immunoSEQ multiplex PCR. The sample has about 120,000 clones; around 17% are singletons. This clone was seen a few times. Its antigen is not identified. This TCR derives from a man aged 30 to 39 with type 1 diabetes. The specimen sequenced was central memory CD4+ T cells from blood.

The CDR3 DNA reads as TGCGCCAGCAGCGCCCCAGGGGGCGCGGTCACCGGGGAGCTGTTTTTT. Its translation: CASSAPGGAVTGELFF. This chain links TRBV4-3 with TRBJ2-2; 8 nucleotides align to TRBD1. CDR3 length: 16 amino acids. Germline V gene data show CDR1 as LGHNA and CDR2 as YSLEER. V shed 5 bases, J shed 4 bases, and the junction held 9 bases outside the gene matches.